The next 21 T cell receptor beta chains were all read from a single sample in a study of early T cells in non-severe SARS-CoV-2 infection. MiXCR was run by TCRdb on the 5' RACE reads, yielding one entry per CDR3 protein. The sample shows roughly 36,000 distinct CDR3 sequences, less than 6% of them seen only once. The specimen sequenced was whole blood. These TCRs come from an adult who was a healthcare worker with PCR-confirmed SARS-CoV-2 infection or an uninfected control (not recorded which).

This clonotype was counted only a few times. The chain recombines TRBV12-3 or TRBV12-4 with TRBJ2-1, with TRBD2 matching over 7 bases. The V segment lost 4 bases and the J segment 7 bases; nucleotides outside the gene matches: 10. CDR3 length: 15 residues. The CDR3 reads CASSSHRDYSNEQFF. The CDR3 bases are TGTGCCAGCAGTTCACACCGGGACTATTCGAATGAGCAGTTCTTC.

Ten or more counts support this clonotype. V gene TRBV7-9 combines with J gene TRBJ2-1; 9 nucleotides match TRBD2. The V and J ends lost 1 base and 4 bases, in that order; junction bases with no gene match: 5. The CDR3 consists of 16 residues. Looked up from germline, CDR1 is SEHNR and CDR2 is FQNEAQ (reference sequence). CDR3 in amino acids: CASSLETSGPYNEQFF. The CDR3 DNA is TGTGCCAGCAGCTTAGAGACTAGCGGCCCTTACAATGAGCAGTTCTTC.

This clonotype was seen many times. The J gene is TRBJ2-3, the V gene TRBV12-3 or TRBV12-4; D gene uncertain. This CDR3 has 15 amino acids. Trimming pared 2 bases from V and 1 base from J, leaving 10 bases between. This CDR3 is CASSLPLSGTDTQYF. The CDR3 DNA reads as TGTGCCAGCAGTTTACCCCTTTCTGGCACAGATACGCAGTATTTT.

This clonotype was detected many times. The CDR3, as DNA: TGTGCCAGCAGCTTAGATGGAAGGGCAACTAATTCACCCCTCCACTTT. Translated: CASSLDGRATNSPLHF. V gene TRBV7-2 combines with J gene TRBJ1-6; D remains ambiguous. The CDR3 is 16 residues long. Germline V gene data show CDR1 as SGHTA and CDR2 as FQGNSA. V gave up 1 base and J gave up 6 bases, with 13 bases separating them.

There are many counts of this clonotype. The V and J genes are TRBV6-1 and TRBJ2-2; D may correspond to TRBD1 or TRBD2 (5 bases each). This CDR3 comprises 14 residues. The V end was cut by 6 bases, the J end by 10 bases, with 18 bases between. Germline assignment: CDR1 MNHNS and CDR2 SASEGT. The CDR3 protein is CASRAGSPSQELFF. The CDR3 bases are TGTGCCAGCAGGGCAGGGAGCCCCAGTCAGGAGCTGTTTTTT.

The rearrangement joins TRBV3-1 to TRBJ2-1, with D perhaps assigned TRBD1 or TRBD2 (5 bases each). Trimming took off 4 bases at V and 5 bases at J, with 12 bases between the two ends. The CDR3 loop spans 14 amino acids. CDR1 and CDR2 (germline): LGHDT, YNNKEL (reference sequence). The CDR3 DNA follows: TGTGCCAGCAGCCGGGGCCTGGGGGACAATGAGCAGTTCTTC. It is translated as CASSRGLGDNEQFF.

The sample holds a few counts of this clonotype. Possible read error: a much larger clone is one base away. The chain links TRBV20-1 to TRBJ2-3; D uncertain. The length of the CDR3 is 16 residues. CDR1 DFQATT and CDR2 SNEGSKA come from the germline V gene (reference sequence). The V and J ends lost 3 bases and 0 bases respectively, with 16 bases between them. The CDR3 loop is CSASFRPATSTDTQYF. The CDR3, as DNA: TGCAGTGCTAGTTTCCGACCAGCGACTAGCACAGATACGCAGTATTTT.

This clonotype appeared many times. The V and J genes are TRBV29-1 and TRBJ2-2; D is unclear. The CDR3 is 12 residues long. CDR1 is SQVTM and CDR2 is ANQGSEA in the germline V gene. V was trimmed by 5 bases and J by 0 bases, leaving 4 bases between them. The CDR3 coding sequence is TGCAGCGTTCCGGCGAACACCGGGGAGCTGTTTTTT. Amino acids: CSVPANTGELFF.

This clonotype was seen at least ten times. The CDR3 loop reads CASSLVATIGIRGNTEAFF. Here the CDR3 DNA reads TGTGCCAGCAGCTTGGTGGCCACGATCGGAATTAGAGGGAACACTGAAGCTTTCTTT. The rearrangement links TRBV5-5 to TRBJ1-1, with D hard to call. CDR1 and CDR2 (germline): SGHKS, YYEKEE (reference sequence). The V end was cut by 0 bases, the J end by 1 base, with 22 bases between. CDR3 length: 19 residues.

This clonotype has a count of ten or more. This rearrangement joins TRBV7-2 to TRBJ2-6; 7 bases line up with TRBD1. The trim removed 4 bases at V and 0 bases at J, leaving 3 bases unmatched. CDR3 length equals 16 residues. Per germline, CDR1 SGHTA and CDR2 FQGNSA. CDR3 coding DNA: TGTGCCAGCAGCTGGGACAGATCCTCTGGGGCCAACGTCCTGACTTTC. This encodes CASSWDRSSGANVLTF.

This clonotype was seen ten or more times. The chain links TRBV4-1 to TRBJ2-5; D remains unclear. V was trimmed by 4 bases and J by 1 base, leaving 10 bases between them. The CDR3 totals 14 residues. Germline lookup yields CDR1 MGHRA and CDR2 YSYEKL. The CDR3 here is CASSPRPSQETQYF. In DNA, the CDR3 is TGCGCCAGCAGCCCTCGGCCGTCCCAAGAGACCCAGTACTTC.

The sample holds many counts of this clonotype. V usage is TRBV27 and J usage is TRBJ1-2; 10 nucleotides agree with TRBD1. The length of the CDR3 is 15 residues. Germline V lookup: CDR1 MNHEY, CDR2 SMNVEV (reference sequence). The trim removed 2 bases at V and 6 bases at J, leaving 6 bases unmatched. The CDR3 is CASSLAGQGKDGYTF. CDR3 sequence (DNA): TGTGCCAGCAGTTTAGCGGGACAGGGGAAGGATGGCTACACCTTC.

This clonotype has only a few counts. The rearrangement links TRBV20-1 to TRBJ2-7; the D is unclear. The V end was cut by 3 bases, the J end by 5 bases, with 17 bases between. In germline, CDR1 is DFQATT, CDR2 SNEGSKA (reference sequence). The CDR3 length is 14 residues. CDR3 amino acids: CSARIWGIVNEQYF. CDR3 nucleotides: TGCAGTGCTAGGATCTGGGGTATAGTAAACGAGCAGTACTTC.

This clonotype was observed at least ten times. V usage is TRBV7-2 and J usage is TRBJ2-3, with 8 bases matching TRBD2. From germline, CDR1 is SGHTA and CDR2 FQGNSA. The V gene end was trimmed by 2 bases and the J gene end by 5 bases; junction bases not matched to a gene: 3. The CDR3 totals 14 residues. The CDR3 is CASSLLRGEDTQYF. The CDR3 DNA reads TGTGCCAGCAGCTTACTGCGGGGGGAAGATACGCAGTATTTT.

This clonotype was found many times. The chain employs TRBV5-1 and TRBJ2-7; tentative D call: TRBD1 (5 bases). The V end lost 0 bases, the J end lost 5 bases, and 12 bases lay between the germline ends. From germline, CDR1 is SGHRS and CDR2 YFSETQ. CDR3 length: 14 amino acids. CDR3 in DNA: TGCGCCAGCAGCTTGGAAGCCAGGGTCCACGAGCAGTACTTC. Residues: CASSLEARVHEQYF.

This clonotype is medium-sized by share. The chain carries TRBV6-5 and TRBJ2-7, with D perhaps being TRBD1 or TRBD2 (5 bases each). V was clipped by 5 bases and J by 4 bases, with 21 bases between them. There are 16 residues in the CDR3. Germline lookup yields CDR1 MNHEY and CDR2 SVGAGI. CDR3 bases: TGTGCCAGCAGTCCACCAGGGACCATGAGGGCTTACGAGCAGTACTTC. It is translated as CASSPPGTMRAYEQYF.

The chain uses TRBV5-1 and TRBJ2-3; 8 nucleotides align to TRBD1. The CDR3 extends over 20 amino acids. Losses at the gene ends were 4 bases for V and 1 base for J; bases not matched to a gene: 20. Looked up from germline, CDR1 is SGHRS and CDR2 is YFSETQ. CDR3: CASSGRLTGAPNLGTDTQYF. CDR3 DNA sequence: TGCGCCAGCAGCGGGAGATTGACAGGGGCCCCAAATCTCGGCACAGATACGCAGTATTTT.

This chain joins TRBV5-8 and TRBJ2-6; D is possibly TRBD2 (5 bases). Germline values: CDR1 SGHTS, CDR2 YDEGEE. CDR3 length: 18 residues. Deletions cut 3 bases from V and 0 bases from J, with 16 bases between. The chain's CDR3 is CASSSSRGSHSGANVLTF. CDR3 nucleotide sequence: TGTGCCAGCAGCTCGAGTCGGGGTTCCCACTCTGGGGCCAACGTCCTGACTTTC.

This clonotype was counted at least ten times. This CDR3 reads CASSPGLEGSDEQFF. CDR3 bases: TGTGCCAGCTCACCGGGACTAGAAGGTAGCGATGAGCAGTTCTTC. The V and J genes are TRBV18 and TRBJ2-1, with 8 positions matching TRBD2. Germline CDR1 and CDR2: KGHSH and LQKENI. The V segment lost 3 bases and the J segment 8 bases; nucleotides outside the gene matches: 9. This CDR3 has 15 residues. Full variable domain (missing parts from reference TRBV18 and TRBJ2-1): NAGVMQNPRHLVRRRGQEARLRCSPMKGHSHVYWYRQLPEEGLKFMVYLQKENIIDESGMPKERFSAEFPKEGPSILRIQQVVRGDSAAYFCASSPGLEGSDEQFFGPGTRLTVL.

This clonotype was counted ten times or more. The chain couples TRBV19 to TRBJ2-2, with a weak D call TRBD1 (5 bases). The CDR3 runs to 14 residues. Trimming removed 5 bases from V and 2 bases from J, with 9 bases in between. The germline V gene has CDR1 LNHDA and CDR2 SQIVND (reference sequence). CDR3 DNA sequence: TGTGCCAGTAGTGAAAGGGGAAACACCGGGGAGCTGTTTTTT. It codes for CASSERGNTGELFF.

The sample holds a few counts of this clonotype. The chain carries TRBV20-1 and TRBJ2-1; D not resolved. Per germline, CDR1 DFQATT and CDR2 SNEGSKA (reference sequence). Between the trimmed V and J ends, which lost 2 bases and 8 bases, there was a span of 16 bases. The CDR3 spans 14 residues. This chain's CDR3 is CSARTTVLGDEQFF. The CDR3 DNA follows: TGCAGTGCTAGAACTACAGTTCTGGGCGATGAGCAGTTCTTC.